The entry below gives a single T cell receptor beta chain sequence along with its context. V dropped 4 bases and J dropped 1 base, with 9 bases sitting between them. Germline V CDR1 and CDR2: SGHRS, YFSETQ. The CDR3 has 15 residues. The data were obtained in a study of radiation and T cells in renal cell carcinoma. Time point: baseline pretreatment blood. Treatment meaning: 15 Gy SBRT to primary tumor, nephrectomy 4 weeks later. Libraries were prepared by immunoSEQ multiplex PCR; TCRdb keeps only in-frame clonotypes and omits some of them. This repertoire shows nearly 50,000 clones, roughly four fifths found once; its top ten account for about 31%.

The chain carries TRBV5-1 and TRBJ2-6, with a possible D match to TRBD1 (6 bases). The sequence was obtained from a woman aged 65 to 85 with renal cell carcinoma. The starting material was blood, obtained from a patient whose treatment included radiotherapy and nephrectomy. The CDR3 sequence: CASSDTGSGANVLTF. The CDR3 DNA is TGCGCCAGCAGCGATACAGGGTCTGGGGCCAACGTCCTGACTTTC.